The 32 T cell receptor beta chains below were found in one sample sequenced in a study of radiation and T cells in renal cell carcinoma. As to time point: blood 2 weeks post-SBRT. As for treatment: 15 Gy SBRT to primary tumor, nephrectomy 4 weeks later. Here immunoSEQ multiplex PCR was the method, and the copy in TCRdb shows in-frame clones only, minus some. The repertoire holds around 130,000 clones, with 70% to 90% as singletons. This sample comprised blood, obtained from a patient whose treatment included radiotherapy and nephrectomy. The receptors stem from a woman in her fifties or sixties with renal cell carcinoma.

The V and J genes are TRBV5-6 and TRBJ1-1; 7 nucleotides match TRBD1. Losses at the gene ends were 5 bases for V and 5 bases for J; bases not matched to a gene: 12. This CDR3 spans 15 amino acids. Looked up from germline, CDR1 is SGHDT and CDR2 is YYEEEE. The CDR3: CASSQGIPGGTEAFF. The CDR3, as DNA: TGTGCCAGCAGTCAAGGTATACCAGGGGGGACTGAAGCTTTCTTT.

The chain joins TRBV4-2 to TRBJ1-6; D not certain. Per the germline V gene, CDR1 is LGHNA and CDR2 is YNFKEQ. CDR3 length equals 14 residues. Trimming took 3 bases from V and 10 from J, leaving 13 bases between them. The CDR3 protein is CASSQDTGGSPLHF. CDR3 DNA sequence: TGTGCCAGCAGCCAGGATACCGGCGGGTCACCCCTCCACTTT.

This clone appeared a single time. The chain is built from TRBV28 and TRBJ1-4; the D is unclear. V lost 3 bases and J 0 bases, leaving 5 bases between the germline ends. Germline CDR1 reads MDHEN; CDR2 reads SYDVKM. The CDR3 length is 14 residues. The CDR3 DNA is TGTGCCAGCAGTTTTCGTTCAACTAATGAAAAACTGTTTTTT. Protein sequence: CASSFRSTNEKLFF.

This chain links TRBV5-1 with TRBJ2-7; 9 positions match TRBD1. The CDR3 covers 14 residues. The V gene end was trimmed by 4 bases and the J gene end by 5 bases; junction bases not matched to a gene: 7. Germline CDR1 reads SGHRS; CDR2 reads YFSETQ. The CDR3 DNA sequence: TGCGCCAGCAGCCGGGACAGGGACGGACACGAGCAGTACTTC. It encodes CASSRDRDGHEQYF.

As regards this clone: Other DNA sequences in this specimen translate into the identical CDR3. The chain carries TRBV6-5 and TRBJ1-1, with D unresolved. From germline, CDR1 is MNHEY and CDR2 SVGAGI. V shed 1 base and J shed 0 bases, with 3 bases lying between them. CDR3 length: 13 residues. Written as DNA, the CDR3 is TGTGCCAGCAGTTACTTCCTGAACACTGAAGCTTTCTTT. Translating gives CASSYFLNTEAFF.

The rearrangement joins TRBV5-4 to TRBJ2-1; TRBD2 agrees at 14 bases. The CDR3 contains 16 residues. CDR1 is SGHNT and CDR2 is YYREEE in the germline V gene (reference sequence). With 4 bases clipped from V and 4 bases from J, the junction kept 4 bases outside the gene matches. Here the CDR3 reads CASSRTSGGSYNEQFF. CDR3 DNA: TGTGCCAGCAGCCGGACTAGCGGGGGGTCTTACAATGAGCAGTTCTTC.

This clone was found a few times. The chain carries TRBV9 and TRBJ1-2, with TRBD1 as a possible D gene (6 bases). The CDR3 runs 13 residues. Germline CDR1 is SGDLS and CDR2 is YYNGEE. The ends were cut back, 5 bases at V and 3 bases at J, with 11 bases in the middle. The DNA of the CDR3 is TGTGCCAGCAGGCACAGGGAAGACTATGGCTACACCTTC. Encoded protein: CASRHREDYGYTF. Using reference TRBV9 and TRBJ1-2 for the parts outside the CDR3, the full variable domain is DSGVTQTPKHLITATGQRVTLRCSPRSGDLSVYWYQQSLDQGLQFLIQYYNGEERAKGNILERFSAQQFPDLHSELNLSSLELGDSALYFCASRHREDYGYTFGSGTRLTVV.

The chain recombines TRBV7-2 with TRBJ2-1; 12 bases are shared with TRBD2. This CDR3 spans 19 amino acids. The germline CDR1 and CDR2 sequences are SGHTA and FQGNSA. Trimming took 5 bases from V and 7 from J; bases not matched to a gene: 18. The CDR3 loop is CASSPLPPTSGRRNNEQFF. DNA for the CDR3: TGTGCCAGCAGCCCCCTCCCTCCAACTAGCGGGAGGAGGAATAATGAGCAGTTCTTC.

The CDR3 region is CARSLHVGTGDSNQPQHF. As DNA, the CDR3 is TGTGCCAGAAGCTTGCATGTAGGGACAGGGGATAGCAATCAGCCCCAGCATTTT. The chain is built from TRBV5-3 and TRBJ1-5; 10 bases match TRBD1. TRBV5-3 is designated an ORF whose function remains uncertain. V lost 1 base and J lost 0; bases outside the gene matches: 7. This CDR3 is 18 amino acids long.

As to this clone: The same CDR3 also results from other DNA sequences found in this sample. The gene calls are TRBV6-1 and TRBJ2-3, with D unresolved. V lost 1 base, J lost 6 bases, and 14 bases lay in between. CDR3 size: 15 residues. Germline CDR1 MNHNS, CDR2 SASEGT. CDR3 DNA sequence: TGTGCCAGCAGTGAAGTTACACAGCTCACGGATACGCAGTATTTT. It encodes CASSEVTQLTDTQYF.

The chain links TRBV11-2 to TRBJ1-2, with 10 bases that match TRBD1. Germline trimming cut 5 bases from V and 4 bases from J; bases unmatched to any gene: 7. Germline values: CDR1 SGHAT, CDR2 FQNNGV. CDR3 length: 15 residues. The CDR3 loop is CASSPRDRGSYGYTF. CDR3 nucleotides: TGTGCCAGCAGCCCCCGGGACAGGGGCTCCTATGGCTACACCTTC.

This CDR3 reads CASSEAAGATDTQYF. CDR3 coding DNA: TGTGCCAGCAGTGAAGCAGCGGGGGCCACAGATACGCAGTATTTT. This chain links TRBV6-1 with TRBJ2-3; 8 bases fit TRBD2. The CDR3 loop spans 15 amino acids. Looked up from germline, CDR1 is MNHNS and CDR2 is SASEGT. V was pared by 0 bases and J by 2 bases, with 1 base of the junction left unmatched.

The chain has TRBV30 and TRBJ1-2; D ambiguous. The CDR3 spans 12 residues. Trimming removed 4 bases from V and 4 bases from J, with 10 bases in between. Germline V gene lookup returns CDR1 GTSNPN and CDR2 SVGIG (reference sequence). The CDR3 region has the DNA TGTGCCTGGATTAAGCAGAGCTATGGCTACACCTTC. This codes for CAWIKQSYGYTF.

The chain couples TRBV7-3 to TRBJ1-1, with 9 nucleotides matching TRBD1. CDR1 and CDR2 from the germline V gene are SGHTA and FQGTGA. The CDR3 loop spans 15 amino acids. V trimming: 0 bases; J trimming: 3 bases; junction bases outside the gene matches: 2. Here the CDR3 DNA reads TGTGCCAGCAGCTTAACCGGGACAGGGTACACTGAAGCTTTCTTT. This translates into CASSLTGTGYTEAFF.

V gene TRBV6-6 combines with J gene TRBJ2-7; D is undetermined. The ends were cut back, 3 bases at V and 4 bases at J, with 16 bases in the middle. The CDR3 runs to 15 residues. Germline CDR1 and CDR2: MNHNY and SVGAGI (reference sequence). CDR3 sequence reads: CASSYSGRLVYEQYF. The CDR3 DNA reads TGTGCCAGCAGTTATTCCGGACGACTTGTGTACGAGCAGTACTTC.

This sequence joins TRBV6-1 and TRBJ2-3; D uncertain. The CDR3 length is 14 residues. V was shortened by 2 bases and J by 0 bases, with 6 bases between the two germline ends. Germline assignment: CDR1 MNHNS and CDR2 SASEGT. As DNA, the CDR3 is TGTGCCAGCAGTGAAAGCTATAGCACAGATACGCAGTATTTT. It translates to CASSESYSTDTQYF.

The rearrangement uses TRBV6-6 and TRBJ1-5, with unresolved D. V lost 7 bases to trimming and J lost 4 bases, with 11 bases between them. CDR1 MNHNY and CDR2 SVGAGI come from the germline V gene (reference sequence). The CDR3 is made up of 13 amino acids. The CDR3 region is CASTSTENQPQHF. Written as DNA, the CDR3 is TGTGCCAGCACCTCAACAGAGAATCAGCCCCAGCATTTT.

This sequence joins TRBV28 and TRBJ1-5, with 7 bases that match TRBD1. With 5 bases clipped from V and 7 bases from J, the junction kept 5 bases outside the gene matches. The CDR3 is 13 amino acids. Germline CDR1 is MDHEN and CDR2 is SYDVKM. CDR3 sequence (DNA): TGTGCCAGCAGTCACAGGGGCATCCAGCCCCAGCATTTT. Amino acids: CASSHRGIQPQHF.

The gene calls are TRBV7-2 and TRBJ2-5; 11 nucleotides line up with TRBD2. The junction had 14 bases not matched to a gene; V was cut back by 5 bases and J by 3 bases. This CDR3 has 18 amino acids. Germline-derived CDR1 and CDR2 are SGHTA and FQGNSA. CDR3 sequence (DNA): TGTGCCAGCAGCACTCGGACTAGCGGGTCCGGGGCGGAAGAGACCCAGTACTTC. It specifies CASSTRTSGSGAEETQYF.

This chain links TRBV29-1 with TRBJ2-1; 8 nucleotides match TRBD2. Germline V CDR1 and CDR2: SQVTM, ANQGSEA. The CDR3 has 17 residues. Trimming took 2 bases from V and 0 from J; bases not matched to a gene: 9. CDR3 DNA: TGCAGCGTTGAAAAGTGGCTAGCGGGTTACTCCTACAATGAGCAGTTCTTC. Translated: CSVEKWLAGYSYNEQFF.

The gene calls are TRBV11-2 and TRBJ1-2, with D uncertain. The CDR3 is 14 amino acids. Germline-derived CDR1 and CDR2 are SGHAT and FQNNGV. Trimming took 1 base from V and 2 from J, leaving 8 bases between them. The CDR3: CASSLARGNYGYTF. DNA for the CDR3: TGTGCCAGCAGCTTAGCTCGGGGAAACTATGGCTACACCTTC.

The chain uses TRBV4-2 and TRBJ2-7, with D uncertain. Germline CDR1 and CDR2: LGHNA and YNFKEQ. Trimming stripped 2 bases from V and 2 bases from J, with 10 bases between. The CDR3 totals 14 residues. The CDR3 protein is CASSQTINPYEQYF. In DNA form, the CDR3 reads TGTGCCAGCAGCCAAACCATTAATCCCTACGAGCAGTACTTC.

The V call is TRBV28, the J call TRBJ2-5; no clear D gene. The germline V and J ends were trimmed by 5 bases and 4 bases, with 14 bases remaining between them. CDR3 length: 14 residues. Germline-derived CDR1 and CDR2 are MDHEN and SYDVKM. The CDR3 DNA is TGTGCCAGCAGTCGTCGTTCATGGGGAGAGACCCAGTACTTC. It is translated as CASSRRSWGETQYF.

Regarding this clone: Sequence at one end of the junction differs from germline and may be a read error. The chain couples TRBV7-7 to TRBJ1-1, with D maybe TRBD1 (6 bases). CDR1 is SSHAT and CDR2 is FNYEAQ in the germline V gene (reference sequence). There are 13 residues in the CDR3. In DNA, the CDR3 is TGTGCTAGCAGCTTCAGGGGGAACACTGAAGCTTTCTTT. Translating it yields CASSFRGNTEAFF.

This rearrangement joins TRBV7-2 to TRBJ1-2; D is unclear. Trimming removed 3 bases from V and 0 bases from J, with 11 bases in between. Germline V lookup: CDR1 SGHTA, CDR2 FQGNSA. The CDR3 has 15 amino acids. CDR3 nucleotides: TGTGCCAGCAGCTTGTTACAGATGGCTAACTATGGCTACACCTTC. Protein sequence: CASSLLQMANYGYTF. Complete variable domain (other parts from reference TRBV7-2 and TRBJ1-2): GAGVSQSPSNKVTEKGKDVELRCDPISGHTALYWYRQSLGQGLEFLIYFQGNSAPDKSGLPSDRFSAERTGGSVSTLTIQRTQQEDSAVYLCASSLLQMANYGYTFGSGTRLTVV.

The genes are TRBV5-1 and TRBJ1-4; D not resolved. In germline, CDR1 is SGHRS, CDR2 YFSETQ. The length of the CDR3 is 14 residues. Trimming pared 5 bases from V and 4 bases from J, leaving 12 bases between. CDR3 sequence: CASRSDGYNEKLFF. CDR3 sequence (DNA): TGCGCCAGCAGGTCGGACGGATATAATGAAAAACTGTTTTTT. Complete variable domain (other parts from reference TRBV5-1 and TRBJ1-4): KAGVTQTPRYLIKTRGQQVTLSCSPISGHRSVSWYQQTPGQGLQFLFEYFSETQRNKGNFPGRFSGRQFSNSRSEMNVSTLELGDSALYLCASRSDGYNEKLFFGSGTQLSVL.

This clone has only a few counts. CDR3 DNA sequence: TGTGCCAGTAGTATCGGGAGTCCTCTCCATTCACCCCTCCACTTT. Amino acids: CASSIGSPLHSPLHF. This chain uses TRBV19 with TRBJ1-6; D not resolved. The CDR3 runs 15 residues. Trimming took 3 bases from V and 8 from J, leaving 14 bases between them. From germline, CDR1 is LNHDA and CDR2 SQIVND (reference sequence).

This clone was picked up a small number of times. The genes are TRBV7-2 and TRBJ1-5, with 7 nucleotides matching TRBD1. With V trimmed by 7 bases and J by 6 bases, 6 bases remained unmatched. This CDR3 contains 13 residues. Germline V gene data show CDR1 as SGHTA and CDR2 as FQGNSA. CDR3 coding DNA: TGTGCCAGCACACGACAGGGAGGTCAGCCCCAGCATTTT. It yields the protein CASTRQGGQPQHF.

The gene calls are TRBV18 and TRBJ2-7, with D maybe TRBD2 (7 bases). V was trimmed by 2 bases and J by 2 bases, leaving 16 bases between them. CDR3 length: 16 residues. Germline loops: CDR1 KGHSH, CDR2 LQKENI. Written as DNA, the CDR3 is TGTGCCAGCTCACCAAATCGGCGGGGGCTCACCTACGAGCAGTACTTC. Translation gives CASSPNRRGLTYEQYF.

V gene TRBV7-9 combines with J gene TRBJ2-1, with D possibly matching TRBD2 (6 bases). V lost 1 base and J lost 4, with 11 bases in between. The CDR3 runs to 15 residues. Germline CDR1 reads SEHNR; CDR2 reads FQNEAQ (reference sequence). CDR3 amino acids: CASSLVGTLYNEQFF. The CDR3 DNA is TGTGCCAGCAGCTTAGTTGGGACTCTTTACAATGAGCAGTTCTTC.

V gene TRBV6-4 combines with J gene TRBJ2-1, with no clear D. The V end lost 2 bases, the J end lost 0 bases, and 14 bases lay between the germline ends. Per germline, CDR1 MRHNA and CDR2 SNTAGT. This CDR3 has 17 residues. Written as DNA, the CDR3 is TGTGCCAGCAGTGACCCCCCGACTCCAAGCTCCTACAATGAGCAGTTCTTC. This codes for CASSDPPTPSSYNEQFF.

The rearrangement joins TRBV6-5 to TRBJ2-5, with D hard to call. The CDR3 has 14 residues. V was pared by 0 bases and J by 9 bases, with 14 bases between. CDR1 MNHEY and CDR2 SVGAGI come from the germline V gene. The DNA of the CDR3 is TGTGCCAGCAGTTACTCGAATACCCCTCCGGCCCAGTACTTC. Its translation is CASSYSNTPPAQYF.